This T cell receptor (beta chain) appears in the sequencing data of a study of human T cells and chemical hapten exposure. Study-level background: There were weekly diphenylcyclopropenone doses to the scalp for patients throughout the approximately 25-week study.

Trimming cost V 2 bases and J 9 bases, with 14 bases left between them. Looked up from germline, CDR1 is MNHNS and CDR2 is SASEGT. The CDR3 length is 15 residues. Time point: patch test 3, about 24 weeks after DPC sensitization. As for treatment: therapeutic diphenylcyclopropenone sensitization with weekly scalp DPC. Extraction of total RNA was performed on unfractionated whole blood. Attachment of unique molecular identifiers to individual cDNA molecules was performed in the library. Each CDR3 protein gets one entry after TCRdb re-called the RACE reads with MiXCR. The top ten hold around 2.8% of the sample, which has 100,000 or so distinct CDR3 sequences, less than 45% seen once.

V is TRBV6-1 and J is TRBJ1-6; unclear D gene. This clonotype was obtained from a man aged 35 to 55 with alopecia areata. Some clones in this sample may be carry-over from other donors' samples. The sequencing here drew on whole blood, taken in connection with sensitization to the hapten diphenylcyclopropenone (DPC). This CDR3 reads CASSESGGKASPLHF. The CDR3 DNA sequence: TGTGCCAGCAGTGAATCAGGAGGGAAGGCTTCACCCCTCCACTTT.